The clone carrying this TCR beta chain has only a few counts. What it binds is not known. A much larger clone is a single base away; this may be a read error. This sample was included in a study of response to subunit inactivated influenza vaccine. Study findings and constraints: With each seasonal influenza vaccination, the authors suggested, few new T cells are recruited.

The CDR3 is 14 residues long. Trimming removed 4 bases from V and 1 base from J; junction bases left unmatched: 4. Per the germline V gene, CDR1 is DFQATT and CDR2 is SNEGSKA (reference sequence). Each CDR3 protein is one row after TCRdb ran MiXCR on the RT-PCR reads. The sample yields around 180,000 distinct CDR3 sequences, approximately 9.2% seen once. The specimen was non-naive T cells sorted from PBMCs, collected on the day of vaccination. V and J are TRBV20-1 and TRBJ2-3, with 8 bases matching TRBD1. The TCR originated in a man aged 50 to 60 who received an inactivated influenza vaccine. CDR3 DNA sequence: TGCAGTGCTATACAGGACAGGGGCACAGATACGCAGTATTTT. Its translation: CSAIQDRGTDTQYF.